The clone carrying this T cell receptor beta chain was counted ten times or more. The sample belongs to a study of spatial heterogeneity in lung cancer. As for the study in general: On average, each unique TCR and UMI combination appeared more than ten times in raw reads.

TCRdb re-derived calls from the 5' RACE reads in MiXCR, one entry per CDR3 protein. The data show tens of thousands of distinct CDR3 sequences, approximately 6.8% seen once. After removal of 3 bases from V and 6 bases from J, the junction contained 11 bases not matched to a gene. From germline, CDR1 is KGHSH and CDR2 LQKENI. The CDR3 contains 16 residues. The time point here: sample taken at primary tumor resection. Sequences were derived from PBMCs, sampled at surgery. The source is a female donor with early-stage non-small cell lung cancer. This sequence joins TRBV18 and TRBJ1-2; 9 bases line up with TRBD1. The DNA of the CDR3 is TGTGCCAGCTCACCGGGACAGGGCCCTTTAATGAATGGCTACACCTTC. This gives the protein CASSPGQGPLMNGYTF.